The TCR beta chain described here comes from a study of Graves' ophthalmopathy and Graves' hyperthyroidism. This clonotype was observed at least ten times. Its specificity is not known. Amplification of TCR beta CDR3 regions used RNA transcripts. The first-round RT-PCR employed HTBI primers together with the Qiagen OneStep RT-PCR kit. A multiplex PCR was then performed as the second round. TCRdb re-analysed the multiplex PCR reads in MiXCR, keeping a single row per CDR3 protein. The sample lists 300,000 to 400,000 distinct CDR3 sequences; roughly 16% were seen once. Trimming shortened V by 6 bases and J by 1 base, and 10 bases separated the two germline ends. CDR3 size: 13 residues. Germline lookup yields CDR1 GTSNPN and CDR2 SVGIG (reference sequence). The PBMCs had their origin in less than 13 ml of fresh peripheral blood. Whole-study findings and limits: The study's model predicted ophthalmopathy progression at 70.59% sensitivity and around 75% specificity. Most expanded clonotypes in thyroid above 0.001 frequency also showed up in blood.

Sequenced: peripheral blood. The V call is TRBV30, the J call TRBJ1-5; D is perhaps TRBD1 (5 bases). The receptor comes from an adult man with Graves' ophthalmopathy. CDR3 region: CACEGASNQPQHF. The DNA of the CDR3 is TGTGCCTGCGAAGGGGCCAGCAATCAGCCCCAGCATTTT.